The 20 T cell receptor beta chains presented below share a single source sample, sequenced in a study of blood T cell repertoires in COVID-19. Produced via immunoSEQ multiplex PCR; TCRdb's table is partial and in-frame only. This table has some 87,000 clones, about 85% appearing once. Material for sequencing was peripheral blood. Source of these receptors: a man aged 80 or over with active or convalescent COVID-19.

The chain recombines TRBV28 with TRBJ2-3, with no clear D. CDR1 MDHEN and CDR2 SYDVKM come from the germline V gene. Trimming pared 2 bases from V and 6 bases from J, leaving 12 bases between. The CDR3 length is 14 residues. The CDR3 sequence is CASSLALPGDTQYF. The CDR3 DNA reads TGTGCCAGCAGTTTAGCGCTGCCCGGGGATACGCAGTATTTT.

The rearrangement joins TRBV18 to TRBJ2-7; 9 bases fit TRBD1. Germline trimming cut 5 bases from V and 1 base from J; bases unmatched to any gene: 9. The CDR3 has 16 amino acids. The V gene's germline CDR1 is KGHSH and CDR2 LQKENI. The CDR3 DNA is TGTGCCAGCTCAACGACTCGGGACAGGGCGTCCTACGAGCAGTACTTC. Residues: CASSTTRDRASYEQYF.

The chain links TRBV19 to TRBJ2-5; tentative D call: TRBD2 (6 bases). V lost 4 bases, J lost 2 bases, and 11 bases lay in between. Germline CDR1 is LNHDA and CDR2 is SQIVND (reference sequence). The CDR3 sequence is 14 residues long. The CDR3 DNA is TGTGCCAGTAGTAGGGGACTCCTACAAGAGACCCAGTACTTC. Residues: CASSRGLLQETQYF.

CDR3 nucleotides: TGCAGTGCTAGTAGGCTTACAGGGTCCCGCGCGGACTATGGCTACACCTTC. Translating gives CSASRLTGSRADYGYTF. V gene TRBV20-1 combines with J gene TRBJ1-2; perhaps TRBD1 as D (6 bases). Germline CDR1 and CDR2: DFQATT and SNEGSKA (reference sequence). The CDR3 is 17 residues long. The V end was cut by 3 bases, the J end by 3 bases, with 23 bases between.

This sequence joins TRBV5-1 and TRBJ1-1; 7 bases map to TRBD1. The V and J ends lost 4 bases and 3 bases, in that order; junction bases with no gene match: 6. The CDR3 runs to 14 residues. CDR1 SGHRS and CDR2 YFSETQ come from the germline V gene. CDR3 residues: CASSPADRHTEAFF. CDR3 in DNA: TGCGCCAGCAGCCCGGCGGACAGGCACACTGAAGCTTTCTTT.

About this clone: At the DNA level, this CDR3 is encoded by other sequences in the same sample as well. The chain uses TRBV4-1 and TRBJ2-7; 7 nucleotides agree with TRBD1. The CDR3 sequence is 18 residues long. With V trimmed by 0 bases and J by 1 base, 12 bases remained unmatched. CDR1 and CDR2 (germline): MGHRA, YSYEKL. The CDR3 region is CASSQEKHETGWSYEQYF. CDR3 bases: TGCGCCAGCAGCCAAGAAAAGCATGAGACAGGGTGGTCCTACGAGCAGTACTTC.

The chain joins TRBV20-1 to TRBJ2-7; maybe TRBD1 (5 bases). Germline V gene lookup returns CDR1 DFQATT and CDR2 SNEGSKA (reference sequence). V was clipped by 4 bases and J by 7 bases, with 11 bases between them. This CDR3 has 11 residues. The CDR3 spells CSATTGREQYF. CDR3 sequence (DNA): TGCAGTGCTACAACAGGACGGGAGCAGTACTTC.

In this sample, this clone turned up a few times. The chain couples TRBV19 to TRBJ1-2; D ambiguous. This CDR3 has 14 residues. Germline CDR1 reads LNHDA; CDR2 reads SQIVND (reference sequence). The V end was cut by 6 bases, the J end by 8 bases, with 19 bases between. Here the CDR3 DNA reads TGTGCCAGTAGCTATAGAGGAGGAATTGAGGGCTACACCTTC. Protein: CASSYRGGIEGYTF.

The genes are TRBV29-1 and TRBJ1-6, with 7 nucleotides matching TRBD1. The CDR3 extends over 13 amino acids. Per the germline V gene, CDR1 is SQVTM and CDR2 is ANQGSEA. Unmatched junction bases numbered 6, after V lost 4 bases and J lost 9 bases. CDR3 DNA: TGCAGCGTTGGGGACAGCCTTGGTTCACCCCTCCACTTT. Amino acids: CSVGDSLGSPLHF.

The chain is built from TRBV5-4 and TRBJ1-2, with TRBD1 matching 9 bases. Germline assignment: CDR1 SGHNT and CDR2 YYREEE (reference sequence). The CDR3 runs 17 residues. V dropped 0 bases and J dropped 4; count of bases not matched to a gene: 10. This CDR3 reads CASSLDLGTGIIYGYTF. In DNA form, the CDR3 reads TGTGCCAGCAGCTTGGACCTCGGGACAGGGATCATCTATGGCTACACCTTC. The variable domain in full, with the rest retrieved from reference TRBV5-4 and TRBJ1-2, is ETGVTQSPTHLIKTRGQQVTLRCSSQSGHNTVSWYQQALGQGPQFIFQYYREEENGRGNFPPRFSGLQFPNYSSELNVNALELDDSALYLCASSLDLGTGIIYGYTFGSGTRLTVV.

The V call is TRBV5-5, the J call TRBJ1-2; 8 positions agree with TRBD1. The ends lost 0 bases at V and 0 bases at J; junction bases unmatched: 1. Germline V gene sequence: CDR1 SGHKS, CDR2 YYEKEE (reference sequence). There are 15 residues in the CDR3. The CDR3 here is CASSLAGGPNYGYTF. As DNA, the CDR3 is TGTGCCAGCAGCTTGGCAGGGGGCCCTAACTATGGCTACACCTTC.

The chain is built from TRBV5-8 and TRBJ1-5; 7 nucleotides agree with TRBD1. This CDR3 has 16 amino acids. Germline V CDR1 and CDR2: SGHTS, YDEGEE. After removal of 0 bases from V and 2 bases from J, the junction contained 5 bases not matched to a gene. The CDR3 spells CASSLAVGTGNQPQHF. The CDR3 region has the DNA TGTGCCAGCAGCTTGGCCGTCGGGACAGGCAATCAGCCCCAGCATTTT.

The V call is TRBV6-5, the J call TRBJ1-2, with D unresolved. V was shortened by 7 bases and J by 2 bases, with 11 bases between the two germline ends. The CDR3 sequence is 13 residues long. Germline V gives CDR1 MNHEY, CDR2 SVGAGI. The CDR3 region is CASTPGANYGYTF. The CDR3, as DNA: TGTGCCAGCACCCCGGGAGCCAACTATGGCTACACCTTC.

The chain has TRBV28 and TRBJ2-3; TRBD2 agrees at 8 bases. The V and J ends lost 7 bases and 2 bases, in that order; junction bases with no gene match: 8. Per the germline V gene, CDR1 is MDHEN and CDR2 is SYDVKM. The CDR3 runs to 15 residues. The CDR3 DNA reads as TGTGCCAGCATCGGAGCGGGGGCCCCCACAGATACGCAGTATTTT. Translated: CASIGAGAPTDTQYF. The full variable domain, in which reference TRBV28 and TRBJ2-3 provide the parts outside the CDR3, is DVKVTQSSRYLVKRTGEKVFLECVQDMDHENMFWYRQDPGLGLRLIYFSYDVKMKEKGDIPEGYSVSREKKERFSLILESASTNQTSMYLCASIGAGAPTDTQYFGPGTRLTVL.

The genes are TRBV7-9 and TRBJ1-2; D gene ambiguous. Germline V gene data show CDR1 as SEHNR and CDR2 as FQNEAQ (reference sequence). This CDR3 has 13 residues. V was pared by 5 bases and J by 8 bases, with 15 bases between. CDR3 coding DNA: TGTGCCAGCAGCCCTCGACCGGGCGGGGGCTACACCTTC. This gives the protein CASSPRPGGGYTF.

CDR3 DNA sequence: TGTGCCAGCAGCGCCCTAGGAGGAGAAGATACGCAGTATTTT. Its translation: CASSALGGEDTQYF. The rearrangement uses TRBV9 and TRBJ2-3, with D possibly matching TRBD2 (5 bases). The CDR3 totals 14 residues. The germline V gene encodes CDR1 SGDLS and CDR2 YYNGEE. V lost 3 bases, J lost 5 bases, and 13 bases lay in between.

The CDR3 coding sequence is TGTGCCAGCAGTAGGCCGGGACTCTCATACGAGCAGTACTTC. It yields the protein CASSRPGLSYEQYF. This sequence joins TRBV28 and TRBJ2-7; D is perhaps TRBD2 (6 bases). V gave up 5 bases and J gave up 4 bases, with 15 bases separating them. CDR3 size: 14 residues. The germline gives CDR1 MDHEN, CDR2 SYDVKM.

The chain employs TRBV13 and TRBJ1-4; possible D gene TRBD1, 5 bases. V was trimmed by 3 bases and J by 1 base, leaving 15 bases between them. The CDR3 length is 17 residues. Germline V gives CDR1 PRHDT, CDR2 FYEKMQ (reference sequence). The CDR3 is CASSLAGGVRTNEKLFF. Here the CDR3 DNA reads TGTGCCAGCAGCTTGGCCGGGGGAGTTAGAACTAATGAAAAACTGTTTTTT.

J is TRBJ1-2 and V is TRBV9; no clear D gene. Trimming left V 4 bases short and J 1 base short, with 14 bases between. CDR3 length equals 15 residues. Germline V gives CDR1 SGDLS, CDR2 YYNGEE. CDR3 nucleotide sequence: TGTGCCAGCAGCCCGCGAATAAGCTTTAACTATGGCTACACCTTC. Translation gives CASSPRISFNYGYTF.

This clone was observed once. This chain links TRBV10-2 with TRBJ1-5; possibly TRBD1 for D (5 bases). CDR1 is WSHSY, CDR2 SAAADI, per germline. Trimming removed 8 bases from V and 9 bases from J, with 20 bases in between. CDR3 length equals 14 residues. The CDR3 region is CASSPDSLLSPQHF. Written as DNA, the CDR3 is TGCGCCAGCTCCCCCGACAGTCTCTTATCGCCCCAGCATTTT.